This passage covers 14 T cell receptor beta chains from one sample sequenced in a study of vaccination and CD4 T cells after COVID-19. Antigens for these TCRs are unknown. Documented treatment: roughly 10-day PBMC culture with coronavirus spike peptide pools or control peptides (ViraFEST assay). An unexposed donor provided the CD4+ T cells, which were collected before the COVID-19 pandemic (2011-2018). Oncomine TCR Beta short-read sequencing was applied to DNA from cultured CD4+ T cells. TCRdb analysed the PCR reads with MiXCR anew, one entry per CDR3 protein. The sample carries over 5,000 distinct CDR3 sequences, 62% recorded once. The material sequenced was CD4+ T cells from blood, cultured in vitro. The receptors were gathered from a human donor in good health.

V gene TRBV7-6 combines with J gene TRBJ2-5, with a possible D match to TRBD1 (6 bases). V was clipped by 1 base and J by 2 bases, with 14 bases between them. There are 16 residues in the CDR3. Per germline, CDR1 SGHVS and CDR2 FNYEAQ. CDR3 nucleotide sequence: TGTGCCAGCAGCTTAGGGTGGCGGACAGAGCAAGAGACCCAGTACTTC. It is translated as CASSLGWRTEQETQYF.

This chain connects TRBV12-3 or TRBV12-4 to TRBJ2-3; 7 bases are shared with TRBD2. This CDR3 is built from 15 residues. V was pared by 6 bases and J by 4 bases, with 10 bases of the junction left unmatched. The DNA of the CDR3 is TGTGCCAGCAGCAAGACTAGCCCTGCCGCAGATACGCAGTATTTT. Translation: CASSKTSPAADTQYF.

The chain is built from TRBV6-1 and TRBJ2-7; D assignment may be TRBD1 or TRBD2 (6 bases each). CDR1 MNHNS and CDR2 SASEGT come from the germline V gene. The length of the CDR3 is 14 residues. Trimming took 8 bases from V and 3 from J, leaving 17 bases between them. DNA for the CDR3: TGTGCCAGCCGGGTTGAGGGGGGCGGCTACGAGCAGTACTTC. Translation gives CASRVEGGGYEQYF.

The chain links TRBV11-2 to TRBJ2-7; TRBD1 matches 8 bases. The CDR3 covers 15 residues. Per germline, CDR1 SGHAT and CDR2 FQNNGV. The trim removed 0 bases at V and 6 bases at J, leaving 7 bases unmatched. In nucleotides, the CDR3 is TGTGCCAGCAGCTTAGACCCCAGGGGGCTTAGCGAGCAGTACTTC. Amino acids: CASSLDPRGLSEQYF.

CDR3 nucleotides: TGTGCCAGCAGCTCTGGGCTTAGCACTGAAGCTTTCTTT. Its protein product is CASSSGLSTEAFF. The chain employs TRBV7-2 and TRBJ1-1; no reliable D call. Germline lookup yields CDR1 SGHTA and CDR2 FQGNSA. The ends were cut back, 4 bases at V and 4 bases at J, with 10 bases in the middle. The CDR3 loop spans 13 amino acids.

The rearrangement uses TRBV7-9 and TRBJ2-7; no clear D gene. V lost 5 bases, J lost 1 base, and 9 bases lay in between. Germline V gene data show CDR1 as SEHNR and CDR2 as FQNEAQ (reference sequence). The CDR3 length is 13 residues. CDR3 nucleotide sequence: TGTGCCAGCAGCCAGAGCGTATCCTACGAGCAGTACTTC. It translates to CASSQSVSYEQYF.

The V gene is TRBV20-1, the J gene TRBJ1-3; D might be TRBD1 (5 bases). Between the trimmed V and J ends, which lost 4 bases and 1 base, there was a span of 5 bases. Germline-derived CDR1 and CDR2 are DFQATT and SNEGSKA (reference sequence). CDR3 length: 12 amino acids. The CDR3 bases are TGCAGTGCTACAGGGTCTGGAAACACCATATATTTT. It encodes CSATGSGNTIYF.

The rearrangement uses TRBV5-4 and TRBJ2-7, with 9 bases matching TRBD2. In germline, CDR1 is SGHNT, CDR2 YYREEE (reference sequence). V lost 5 bases to trimming and J lost 0 bases; unmatched junction nucleotides: 6. This CDR3 contains 15 residues. CDR3 bases: TGTGCCAGCAGGCCCCGGACTAGCGACTCCTACGAGCAGTACTTC. This encodes CASRPRTSDSYEQYF.

The rearrangement links TRBV6-2 or TRBV6-3 to TRBJ1-1, with 8 positions matching TRBD1. The CDR3 is made up of 11 amino acids. Per the germline V gene, CDR1 is MNHEY and CDR2 is SVGEGT. V gave up 6 bases and J gave up 7 bases; unmatched junction bases: 1. As DNA, the CDR3 is TGTGCCAGCAGGGGGACAGGTGAAGCTTTCTTT. Residues: CASRGTGEAFF.

The chain links TRBV18 to TRBJ1-1; 7 positions match TRBD1. Germline V CDR1 and CDR2: KGHSH, LQKENI. Trimming took 3 bases from V and 8 from J; bases not matched to a gene: 12. The CDR3 is 15 residues long. The CDR3 DNA is TGTGCCAGCTCACCGGTTCCCGGGACAGTGACAGAAGCTTTCTTT. Translating it yields CASSPVPGTVTEAFF.

This clonotype was detected a few times. The chain combines TRBV5-6 with TRBJ1-2, with TRBD1 matching over 7 bases. J lost 7 bases, V lost 0 bases, and 6 bases had no gene match. The CDR3 length is 14 residues. From germline, CDR1 is SGHDT and CDR2 YYEEEE. DNA for the CDR3: TGTGCCAGCAGCTTGGGACAGGGATTGGGTGGCTACACCTTC. This gives the protein CASSLGQGLGGYTF.

This chain joins TRBV2 and TRBJ1-1, with unresolved D. Germline assignment: CDR1 SNHLY and CDR2 FYNNEI. The CDR3 spans 14 residues. V was pared by 2 bases and J by 1 base, with 8 bases between. The CDR3 protein is CASSEWTGNTEAFF. The CDR3 DNA is TGTGCCAGCAGTGAATGGACGGGGAACACTGAAGCTTTCTTT.

This clonotype was observed a handful of times. V gene TRBV19 combines with J gene TRBJ1-1; 10 nucleotides agree with TRBD1. Germline CDR1 is LNHDA and CDR2 is SQIVND (reference sequence). Germline trimming cut 7 bases from V and 11 bases from J; bases unmatched to any gene: 10. The CDR3 loop spans 13 amino acids. The CDR3 DNA sequence: TGTGCCAGTACTCTGACAGGGGGCGCCGAGGCTTTCTTT. It specifies CASTLTGGAEAFF.

This clonotype has just a few counts. The chain uses TRBV20-1 and TRBJ2-7; D gene ambiguous. The CDR3 consists of 16 residues. The germline V gene has CDR1 DFQATT and CDR2 SNEGSKA (reference sequence). V lost 0 bases to trimming and J lost 1 base, with 16 bases between them. CDR3 loop: CSARDAKATHSYEQYF. In DNA form, the CDR3 reads TGCAGTGCTAGAGATGCTAAGGCGACTCATTCCTACGAGCAGTACTTC.